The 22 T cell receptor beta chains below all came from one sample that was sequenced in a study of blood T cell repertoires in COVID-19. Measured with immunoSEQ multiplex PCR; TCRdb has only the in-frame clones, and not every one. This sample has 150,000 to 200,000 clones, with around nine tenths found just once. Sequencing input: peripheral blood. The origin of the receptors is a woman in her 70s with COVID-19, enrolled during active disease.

Here the CDR3 reads CASNRTSLSYEQYF. The DNA for the CDR3 is TGTGCCAGCAACCGGACTAGCCTTTCCTACGAGCAGTACTTC. This sequence joins TRBV6-4 and TRBJ2-7, with TRBD2 identical over 8 bases. In germline, CDR1 is MRHNA, CDR2 SNTAGT. The ends lost 7 bases at V and 1 base at J; junction bases unmatched: 6. The CDR3 spans 14 residues.

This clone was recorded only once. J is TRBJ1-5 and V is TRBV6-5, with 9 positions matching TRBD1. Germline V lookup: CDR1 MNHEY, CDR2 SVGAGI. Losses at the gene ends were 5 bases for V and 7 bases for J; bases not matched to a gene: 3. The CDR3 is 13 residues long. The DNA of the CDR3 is TGTGCCAGCAGTAGACAGGGGGTACAGCCCCAGCATTTT. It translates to CASSRQGVQPQHF.

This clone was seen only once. The CDR3 DNA reads TGTGCCAGCCGCCCGAATCAGTACGATACGCAGTATTTT. This sequence encodes CASRPNQYDTQYF. V gene TRBV6-5 combines with J gene TRBJ2-3; D uncertain. Germline-derived CDR1 and CDR2 are MNHEY and SVGAGI. The CDR3 has 13 residues. V was pared by 8 bases and J by 6 bases, with 15 bases between.

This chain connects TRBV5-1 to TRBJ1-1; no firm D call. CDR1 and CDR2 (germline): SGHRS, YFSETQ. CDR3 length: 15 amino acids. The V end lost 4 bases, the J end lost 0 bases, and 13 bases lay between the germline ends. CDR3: CASSPALELNTEAFF. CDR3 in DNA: TGCGCCAGCAGCCCCGCGTTGGAGTTGAACACTGAAGCTTTCTTT. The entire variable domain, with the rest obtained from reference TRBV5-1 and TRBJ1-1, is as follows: KAGVTQTPRYLIKTRGQQVTLSCSPISGHRSVSWYQQTPGQGLQFLFEYFSETQRNKGNFPGRFSGRQFSNSRSEMNVSTLELGDSALYLCASSPALELNTEAFFGQGTRLTVV.

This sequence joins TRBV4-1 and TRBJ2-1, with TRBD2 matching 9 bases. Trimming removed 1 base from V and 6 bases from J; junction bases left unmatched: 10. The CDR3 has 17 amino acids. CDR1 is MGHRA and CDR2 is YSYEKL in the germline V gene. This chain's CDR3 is CASSQGPRGGAGNEQFF. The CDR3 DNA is TGCGCCAGCAGCCAAGGTCCTCGCGGGGGGGCGGGCAATGAGCAGTTCTTC.

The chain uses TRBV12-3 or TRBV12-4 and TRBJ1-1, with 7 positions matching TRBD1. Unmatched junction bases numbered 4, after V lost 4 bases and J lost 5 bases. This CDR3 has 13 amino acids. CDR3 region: CASSSARGTEAFF. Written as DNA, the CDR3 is TGTGCCAGCAGTTCGGCCAGGGGGACTGAAGCTTTCTTT.

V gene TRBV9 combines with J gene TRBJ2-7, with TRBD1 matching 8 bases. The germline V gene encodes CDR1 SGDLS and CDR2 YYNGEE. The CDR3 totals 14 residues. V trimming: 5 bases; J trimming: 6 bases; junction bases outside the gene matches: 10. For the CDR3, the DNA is TGTGCCAGCAGTCGTCTCGGACAGGGACTCGAGCAGTACTTC. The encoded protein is CASSRLGQGLEQYF.

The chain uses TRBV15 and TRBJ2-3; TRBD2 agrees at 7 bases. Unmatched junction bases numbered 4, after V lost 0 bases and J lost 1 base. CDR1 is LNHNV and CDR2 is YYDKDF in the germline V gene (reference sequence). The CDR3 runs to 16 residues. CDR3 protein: CATSRDRAGGTDTQYF. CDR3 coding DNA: TGTGCCACCAGCAGAGATCGGGCGGGGGGCACAGATACGCAGTATTTT.

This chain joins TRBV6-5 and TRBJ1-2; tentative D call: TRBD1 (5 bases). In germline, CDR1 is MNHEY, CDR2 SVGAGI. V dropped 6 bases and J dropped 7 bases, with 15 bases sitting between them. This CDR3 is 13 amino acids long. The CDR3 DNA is TGTGCCAGCAGCGACGAAGGGACTTTTGGCTACACCTTC. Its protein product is CASSDEGTFGYTF.

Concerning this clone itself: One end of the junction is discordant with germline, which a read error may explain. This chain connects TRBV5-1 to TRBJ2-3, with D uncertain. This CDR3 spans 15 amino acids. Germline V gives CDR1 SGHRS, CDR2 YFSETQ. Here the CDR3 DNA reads TGCGCCAGCAGCCCAGGTCTGCCGAGCATAGATACGCAGTATTTT. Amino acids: CASSPGLPSIDTQYF. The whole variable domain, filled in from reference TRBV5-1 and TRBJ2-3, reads KAGVTQTPRYLIKTRGQQVTLSCSPISGHRSVSWYQQTPGQGLQFLFEYFSETQRNKGNFPGRFSGRQFSNSRSEMNVSTLELGDSALYLCASSPGLPSIDTQYFGPGTRLTVL.

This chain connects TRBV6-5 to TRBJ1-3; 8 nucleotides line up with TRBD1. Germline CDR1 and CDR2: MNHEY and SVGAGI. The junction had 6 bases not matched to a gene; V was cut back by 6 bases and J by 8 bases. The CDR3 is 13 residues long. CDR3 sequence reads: CASRQGATDTIYF. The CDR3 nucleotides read TGTGCCAGCAGGCAGGGGGCTACGGACACCATATATTTT.

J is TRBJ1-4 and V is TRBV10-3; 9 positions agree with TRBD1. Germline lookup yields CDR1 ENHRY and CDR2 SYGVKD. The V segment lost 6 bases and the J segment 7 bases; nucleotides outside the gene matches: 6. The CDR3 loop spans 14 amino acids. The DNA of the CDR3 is TGTGCCATCAGCCGAACAGGGGGCGGTGAAAAACTGTTTTTT. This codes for CAISRTGGGEKLFF.

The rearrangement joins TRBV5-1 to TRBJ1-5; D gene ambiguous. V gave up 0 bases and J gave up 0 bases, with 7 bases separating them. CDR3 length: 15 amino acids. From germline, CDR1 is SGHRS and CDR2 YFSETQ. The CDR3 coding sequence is TGCGCCAGCAGCTTGGCCGGAGATAGCAATCAGCCCCAGCATTTT. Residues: CASSLAGDSNQPQHF. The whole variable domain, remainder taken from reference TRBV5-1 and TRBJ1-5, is KAGVTQTPRYLIKTRGQQVTLSCSPISGHRSVSWYQQTPGQGLQFLFEYFSETQRNKGNFPGRFSGRQFSNSRSEMNVSTLELGDSALYLCASSLAGDSNQPQHFGDGTRLSIL.

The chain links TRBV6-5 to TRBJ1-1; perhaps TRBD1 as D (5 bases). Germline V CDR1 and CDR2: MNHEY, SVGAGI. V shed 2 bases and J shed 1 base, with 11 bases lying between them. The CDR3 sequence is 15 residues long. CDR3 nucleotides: TGTGCCAGCAGTTACCAGGGATGGAAGAACACTGAAGCTTTCTTT. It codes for CASSYQGWKNTEAFF.

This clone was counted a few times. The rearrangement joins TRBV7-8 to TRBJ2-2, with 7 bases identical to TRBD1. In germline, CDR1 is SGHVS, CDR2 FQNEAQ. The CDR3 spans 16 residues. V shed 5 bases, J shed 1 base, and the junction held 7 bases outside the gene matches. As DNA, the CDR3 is TGTGCCAGCAGCCCGTTCCGGGACAGGAACACCGGGGAGCTGTTTTTT. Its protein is CASSPFRDRNTGELFF.

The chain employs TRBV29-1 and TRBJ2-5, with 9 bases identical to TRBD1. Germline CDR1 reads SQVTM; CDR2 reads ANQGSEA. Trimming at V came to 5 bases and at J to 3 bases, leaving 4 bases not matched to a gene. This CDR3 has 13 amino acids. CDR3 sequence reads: CSVQQGAKETQYF. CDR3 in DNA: TGCAGCGTTCAACAGGGGGCTAAAGAGACCCAGTACTTC.

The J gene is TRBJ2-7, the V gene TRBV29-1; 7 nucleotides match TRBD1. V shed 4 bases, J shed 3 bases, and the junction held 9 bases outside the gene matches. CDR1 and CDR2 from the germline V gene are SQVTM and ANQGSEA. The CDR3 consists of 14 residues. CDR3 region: CSVALTGSLYEQYF. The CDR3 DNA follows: TGCAGCGTTGCCTTGACAGGGTCCCTCTACGAGCAGTACTTC.

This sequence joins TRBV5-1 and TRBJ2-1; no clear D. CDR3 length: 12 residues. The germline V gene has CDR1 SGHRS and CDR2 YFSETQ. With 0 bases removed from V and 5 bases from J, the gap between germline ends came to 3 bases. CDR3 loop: CASSLADNEQFF. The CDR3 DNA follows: TGCGCCAGCAGCTTGGCAGACAATGAGCAGTTCTTC.

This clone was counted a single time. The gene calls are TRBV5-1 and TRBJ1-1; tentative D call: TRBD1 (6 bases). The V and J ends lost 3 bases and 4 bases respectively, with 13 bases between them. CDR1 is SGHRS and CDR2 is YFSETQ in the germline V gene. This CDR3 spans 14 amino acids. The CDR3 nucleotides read TGCGCCAGCAGCTCACAGGGCATGAGCACTGAAGCTTTCTTT. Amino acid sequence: CASSSQGMSTEAFF.

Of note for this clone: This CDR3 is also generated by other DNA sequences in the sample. The CDR3 loop reads CASSSPGQGRETQYF. CDR3 in DNA: TGCGCCAGCAGCTCACCCGGACAGGGTCGAGAGACCCAGTACTTC. The V gene is TRBV5-1, the J gene TRBJ2-5, with 8 positions matching TRBD1. Per germline, CDR1 SGHRS and CDR2 YFSETQ. The CDR3 runs 15 residues. V was pared by 3 bases and J by 4 bases, with 8 bases of the junction left unmatched.

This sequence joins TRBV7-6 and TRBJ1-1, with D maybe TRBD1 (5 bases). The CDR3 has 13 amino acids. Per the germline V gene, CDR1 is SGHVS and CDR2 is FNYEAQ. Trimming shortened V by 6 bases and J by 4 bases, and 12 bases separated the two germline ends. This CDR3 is CASSRGGATEAFF. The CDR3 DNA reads TGTGCCAGCAGTAGGGGAGGGGCCACTGAAGCTTTCTTT. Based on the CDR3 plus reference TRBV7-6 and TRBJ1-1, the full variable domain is GAGVSQSPRYKVTKRGQDVALRCDPISGHVSLYWYRQALGQGPEFLTYFNYEAQQDKSGLPNDRFSAERPEGSISTLTIQRTEQRDSAMYRCASSRGGATEAFFGQGTRLTVV.

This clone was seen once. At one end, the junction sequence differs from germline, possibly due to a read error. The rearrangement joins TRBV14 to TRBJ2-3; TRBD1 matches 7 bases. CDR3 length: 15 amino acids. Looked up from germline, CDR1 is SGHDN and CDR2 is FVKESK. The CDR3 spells CASSSRRGLAGTEYF. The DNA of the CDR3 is TGTGCCAGCAGCTCCCGCAGGGGGTTGGCGGGTACGGAGTATTTT.